This is a list of T cell receptor beta chains from one sample in a study of OX40 agonist ivuxolimab in advanced cancers. Clones were sequenced by immunoSEQ multiplex PCR, and TCRdb holds only the in-frame ones, with some missing. The sample shows 39,000 or so clones, roughly 90% of them seen only once. The material sequenced was CD4+ or CD8+ T cells sorted from blood, taken in a trial of the OX40 agonist ivuxolimab. The receptors shown here come from an adult with an advanced solid tumor such as melanoma, head and neck, liver or kidney cancer. CDR3s include the opening cysteine and the closing phenylalanine or tryptophan. The D gene is left open where the match is weak. Clone size appears in some rows only: once, few, many, or a class for an expanded clone.

d_call	v_call	j_call	clone_size	cdr3_nt	cdr3_aa
.	TRBV28	TRBJ1-4	.	TGTGCCAGCAGTTTAGTTGCAACTAATGAAAAACTGTTTTTT	CASSLVATNEKLFF
.	TRBV21-1	TRBJ2-7	few	TGTGCCAGCAGCAAAGATTCAGGTTCCCCCTACGAGCAGTACTTC	CASSKDSGSPYEQYF
.	TRBV10-3	TRBJ2-7	.	TGTGCCATCAGTGAGTCGACAGCCAGCTCCTACGAGCAGTACTTC	CAISESTASSYEQYF
.	TRBV7-9	TRBJ1-3	.	TGTGCCAGCAGCCACCCTCAAGGATGGGGCGACACTGGAAACACCATATATTTT	CASSHPQGWGDTGNTIYF
.	TRBV5-6	TRBJ2-7	.	TGTGCTTCGAGGGGTAGCGAAGAGCAGTACTTC	CASRGSEEQYF
.	TRBV11-3	TRBJ1-2	.	TGTGCCAGCAGCCCCCGGACCGCCCCGGACGGCTACACCTTC	CASSPRTAPDGYTF
.	TRBV28	TRBJ2-7	.	TGTGCCAGCAGTTTTCCCCCCTACGAGCAGTACTTC	CASSFPPYEQYF
.	TRBV4-1	TRBJ1-5	.	TGCGCCAGCAGCCGACAGGCCGATCAGCCCCAGCATTTT	CASSRQADQPQHF
TRBD2	TRBV7-8	TRBJ2-2	.	TGTGCCAGCAGCTCCTGGACTAGCCCAGGAGGTGGGGAGCTGTTTTTT	CASSSWTSPGGGELFF
.	TRBV2	TRBJ1-2	.	TGTGCCAGCAGTGAACTCAGGGTCAACTATGGCTACACCTTC	CASSELRVNYGYTF
.	TRBV7-9	TRBJ2-7	once	TGTGCCAGCAGCTCTGACGGGGATTCCTACGAGCAGTACTTC	CASSSDGDSYEQYF
TRBD2	TRBV7-9	TRBJ2-7	few	TGTGCCAGCAGCGGGGGGGGTGCAGCAGCTCCCTACGAGCAGTACTTC	CASSGGGAAAPYEQYF
TRBD2	TRBV28	TRBJ2-7	.	TGTGCCAGCAGCCCACCCCCTAGCGGGGCCCGCTCCTACGAGCAGTACTTC	CASSPPPSGARSYEQYF
.	TRBV27	TRBJ2-1	.	TGTGCCAGCAGCGGGTCAAACAATGAGCAGTTCTTC	CASSGSNNEQFF
TRBD2	TRBV7-9	TRBJ2-3	.	TGTGCCAGCAGCTTACTAGCGGGAGACCCAGATACGCAGTATTTT	CASSLLAGDPDTQYF
.	TRBV19	TRBJ2-7	.	TGTGCCAGTAGTTCGGGACTCGGCTACGAGCAGTACTTC	CASSSGLGYEQYF
TRBD1	TRBV5-1	TRBJ2-7	.	TGCGCCAGCAGCCCCGGGACAGGACTTCTGGAGCAGTACTTC	CASSPGTGLLEQYF
TRBD1	TRBV28	TRBJ1-5	.	TGTGCCAGCAGAGGGAGACAGGGTAGCAATCAGCCCCAGCATTTT	CASRGRQGSNQPQHF
.	TRBV21-1	TRBJ2-7	.	TGTGCCAGCAGCAAAGGAGACACAAACTTCAACCAAAAAAGGTACGAGCAGTACTTC	CASSKGDTNFNQKRYEQYF
.	TRBV15	TRBJ2-2	.	TGTGCCACCAGCAGAGATAAAGGGGCTGTCGGGGAGCTGTTTTTT	CATSRDKGAVGELFF
TRBD2	TRBV7-8	TRBJ2-7	.	TGTGCCAGCAGTCCCGGGACTAGCGCTTCCTACGAGCAGTACTTC	CASSPGTSASYEQYF
.	TRBV10-3	TRBJ2-7	.	TGTGCCATCAGTGAGGGCCGGGGAAGCGTTGATTACGAGCAGTACTTC	CAISEGRGSVDYEQYF
.	TRBV6-1	TRBJ1-1	.	TGTGCCAGCAGTGAAATAACAGGGCTGAACACTGAAGCTTTCTTT	CASSEITGLNTEAFF
.	TRBV27	TRBJ1-5	.	TGTGCCAGCAGTCTCTGGGGGGGGGTTAGCAATCAGCCCCAGCATTTT	CASSLWGGVSNQPQHF
.	TRBV27	TRBJ2-7	.	TGTGCCAGCAGTTTAAGGGGATGGGCCTACGAGCAGTACTTC	CASSLRGWAYEQYF
TRBD2	TRBV19	TRBJ2-2	.	TGTGCCAGTAGTTTAACGGGAGGCCCACACACCGGGGAGCTGTTTTTT	CASSLTGGPHTGELFF
.	TRBV2	TRBJ1-5	.	TGTGCCAGCAGTGAATCGGGCGGGAATGGGGATCAGCCCCAGCATTTT	CASSESGGNGDQPQHF
.	TRBV28	TRBJ2-5	.	TGTGCCAGCAGCCGCCTCGGCGTTACGAGGGGTCGGGAGACCCAGTACTTC	CASSRLGVTRGRETQYF
.	TRBV15	TRBJ2-2	few	TGTGCCACCAGCAGAGCGGGAGGGGAGCTGTTTTTT	CATSRAGGELFF
.	TRBV5-8	TRBJ1-5	.	TGTGCCAGCAGCTTGGCCCTGGGGATCAATCAGCCCCAGCATTTT	CASSLALGINQPQHF
TRBD2	TRBV7-9	TRBJ2-7	.	TGTGCCAGCGGCCCTAGCGGGACTCGCGAGCAGTACTTC	CASGPSGTREQYF
.	TRBV13	TRBJ2-7	.	TGTGCCAGCAGCCTCCGGGACACAACCTACGAGCAGTACTTC	CASSLRDTTYEQYF
.	TRBV29-1	TRBJ1-5	.	TGCAGCGTTGGAGGGGACCACTTGGGGCAGCCCCAGCATTTT	CSVGGDHLGQPQHF
TRBD2	TRBV7-9	TRBJ2-5	.	TGTGCCAGCAGCTTAGCGAGACTAGCGGGAGAAGAGACCCAGTACTTC	CASSLARLAGEETQYF
TRBD2	TRBV27	TRBJ2-1	.	TGTGCCAGCAGTGTACTAGCGGGAGGGCCGTTGTGGCAGTTCTTC	CASSVLAGGPLWQFF